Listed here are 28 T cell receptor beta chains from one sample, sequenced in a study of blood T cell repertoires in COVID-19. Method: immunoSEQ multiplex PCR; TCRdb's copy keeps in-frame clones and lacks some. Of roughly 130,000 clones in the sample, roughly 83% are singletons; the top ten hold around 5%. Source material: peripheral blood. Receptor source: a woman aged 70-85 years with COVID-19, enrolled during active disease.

CDR3 sequence (DNA): TGTGCCAGTAGTATAGTTCAGGGGCAGGAGACCCAGTACTTC. It codes for CASSIVQGQETQYF. The chain combines TRBV19 with TRBJ2-5; a possible D gene is TRBD1 (6 bases). The CDR3 contains 14 residues. The germline CDR1 and CDR2 sequences are LNHDA and SQIVND (reference sequence). Between the trimmed V and J ends, which lost 1 base and 5 bases, there was a span of 11 bases.

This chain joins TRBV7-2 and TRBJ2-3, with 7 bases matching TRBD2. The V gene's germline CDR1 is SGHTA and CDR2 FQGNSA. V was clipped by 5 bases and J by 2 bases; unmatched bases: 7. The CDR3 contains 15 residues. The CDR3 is CASSRAGRDTDTQYF. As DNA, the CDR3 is TGTGCCAGCAGCCGTGCAGGGAGGGACACAGATACGCAGTATTTT.

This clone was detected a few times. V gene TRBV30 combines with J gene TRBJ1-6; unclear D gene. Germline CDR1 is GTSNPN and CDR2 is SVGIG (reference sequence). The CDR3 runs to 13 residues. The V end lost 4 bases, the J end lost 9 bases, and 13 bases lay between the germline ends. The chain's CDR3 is CAWTQTRGSPLHF. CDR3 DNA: TGTGCCTGGACCCAAACGCGGGGTTCACCCCTCCACTTT.

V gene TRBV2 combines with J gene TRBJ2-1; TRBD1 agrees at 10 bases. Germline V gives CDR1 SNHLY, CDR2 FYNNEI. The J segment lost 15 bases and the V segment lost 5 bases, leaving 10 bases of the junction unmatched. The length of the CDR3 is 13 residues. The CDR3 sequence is CASSLDRGKGLFF. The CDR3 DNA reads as TGTGCCAGCAGTCTGGACAGGGGGAAGGGGTTGTTCTTC.

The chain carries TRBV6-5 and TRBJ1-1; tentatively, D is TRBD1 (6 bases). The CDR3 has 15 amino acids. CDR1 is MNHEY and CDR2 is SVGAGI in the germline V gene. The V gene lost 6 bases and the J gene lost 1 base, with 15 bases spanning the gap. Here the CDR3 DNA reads TGTGCCAGCAGAGGACAGCCTCCAGGGAACACTGAAGCTTTCTTT. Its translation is CASRGQPPGNTEAFF.

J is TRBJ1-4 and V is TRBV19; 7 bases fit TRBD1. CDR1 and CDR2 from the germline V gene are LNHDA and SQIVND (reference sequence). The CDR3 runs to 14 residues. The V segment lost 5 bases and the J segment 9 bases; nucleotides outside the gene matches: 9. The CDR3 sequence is CASSPGQIVKKLFF. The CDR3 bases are TGTGCCAGTAGTCCGGGACAGATAGTGAAAAAACTGTTTTTT. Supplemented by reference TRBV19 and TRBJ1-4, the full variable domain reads DGGITQSPKYLFRKEGQNVTLSCEQNLNHDAMYWYRQDPGQGLRLIYYSQIVNDFQKGDIAEGYSVSREKKESFPLTVTSAQKNPTAFYLCASSPGQIVKKLFFGSGTQLSVL.

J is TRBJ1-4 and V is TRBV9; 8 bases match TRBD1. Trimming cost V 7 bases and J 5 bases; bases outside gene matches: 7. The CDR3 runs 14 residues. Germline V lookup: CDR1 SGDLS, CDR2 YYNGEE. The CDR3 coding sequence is TGTGCCAGCGCTAGGACAGGGTCAAATGAAAAACTGTTTTTT. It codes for CASARTGSNEKLFF.

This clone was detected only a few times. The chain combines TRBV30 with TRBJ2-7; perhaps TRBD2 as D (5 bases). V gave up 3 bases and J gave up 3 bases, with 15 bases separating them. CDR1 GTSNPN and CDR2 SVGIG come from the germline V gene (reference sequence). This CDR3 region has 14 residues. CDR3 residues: CAWSRGTSVYEQYF. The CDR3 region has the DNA TGTGCCTGGAGCCGGGGAACTTCAGTCTACGAGCAGTACTTC.

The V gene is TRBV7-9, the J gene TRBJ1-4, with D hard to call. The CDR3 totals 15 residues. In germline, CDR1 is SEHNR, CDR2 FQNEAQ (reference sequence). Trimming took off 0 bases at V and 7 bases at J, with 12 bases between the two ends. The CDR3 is CASSLADISGEKLFF. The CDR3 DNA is TGTGCCAGCAGCTTAGCCGACATCAGTGGTGAAAAACTGTTTTTT.

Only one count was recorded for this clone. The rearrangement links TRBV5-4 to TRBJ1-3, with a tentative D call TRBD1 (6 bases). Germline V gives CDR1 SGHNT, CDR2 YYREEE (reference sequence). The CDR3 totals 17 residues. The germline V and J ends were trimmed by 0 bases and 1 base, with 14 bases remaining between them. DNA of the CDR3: TGTGCCAGCAGCTTGGGGGGGCGAGTAGCATCTGGAAACACCATATATTTT. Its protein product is CASSLGGRVASGNTIYF.

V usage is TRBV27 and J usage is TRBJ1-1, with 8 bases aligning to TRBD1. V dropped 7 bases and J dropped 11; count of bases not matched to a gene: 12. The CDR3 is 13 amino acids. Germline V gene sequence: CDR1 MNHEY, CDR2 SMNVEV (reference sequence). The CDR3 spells CASTSSQGGLAFF. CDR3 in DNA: TGTGCCAGCACCTCCTCACAGGGGGGTCTGGCTTTCTTT.

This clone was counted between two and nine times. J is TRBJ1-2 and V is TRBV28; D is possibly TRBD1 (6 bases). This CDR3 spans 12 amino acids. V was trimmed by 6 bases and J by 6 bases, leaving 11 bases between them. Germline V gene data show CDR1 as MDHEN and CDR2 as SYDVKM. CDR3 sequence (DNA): TGTGCCAGCAGGCGCCGGACAGATGGCTACACCTTC. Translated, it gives CASRRRTDGYTF.

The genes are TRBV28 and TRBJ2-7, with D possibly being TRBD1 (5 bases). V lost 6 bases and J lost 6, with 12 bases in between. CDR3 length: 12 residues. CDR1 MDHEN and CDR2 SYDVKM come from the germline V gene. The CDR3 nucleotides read TGTGCCAGCAGCCAGGGCCCATCCGAGCAGTACTTC. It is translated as CASSQGPSEQYF.

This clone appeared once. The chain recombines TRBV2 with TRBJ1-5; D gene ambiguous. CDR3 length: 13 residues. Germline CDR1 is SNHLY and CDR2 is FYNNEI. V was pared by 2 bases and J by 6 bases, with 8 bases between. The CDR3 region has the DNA TGTGCCAGCAGTGAATTAGCAACTCAGCCCCAGCATTTT. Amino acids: CASSELATQPQHF.

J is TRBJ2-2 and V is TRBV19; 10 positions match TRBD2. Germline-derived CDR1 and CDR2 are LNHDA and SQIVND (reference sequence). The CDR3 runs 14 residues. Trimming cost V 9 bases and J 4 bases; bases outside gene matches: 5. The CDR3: CASRGTSVTGELFF. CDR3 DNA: TGTGCCAGCAGAGGGACTAGCGTCACCGGGGAGCTGTTTTTT. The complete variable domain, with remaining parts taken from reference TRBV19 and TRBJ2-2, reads DGGITQSPKYLFRKEGQNVTLSCEQNLNHDAMYWYRQDPGQGLRLIYYSQIVNDFQKGDIAEGYSVSREKKESFPLTVTSAQKNPTAFYLCASRGTSVTGELFFGEGSRLTVL.

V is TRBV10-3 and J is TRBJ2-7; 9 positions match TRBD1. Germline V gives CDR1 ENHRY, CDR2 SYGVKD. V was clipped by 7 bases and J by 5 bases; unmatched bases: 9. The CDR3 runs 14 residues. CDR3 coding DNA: TGTGCCATCAACCCGGGACAGGGAGTCGACGAGCAGTACTTC. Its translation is CAINPGQGVDEQYF.

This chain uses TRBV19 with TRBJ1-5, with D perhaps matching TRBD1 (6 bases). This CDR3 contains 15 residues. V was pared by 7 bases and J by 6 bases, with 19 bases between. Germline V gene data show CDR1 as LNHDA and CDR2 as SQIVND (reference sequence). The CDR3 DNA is TGTGCCAGTACCCAGGGGTCAGGACAAGGTCAGCCCCAGCATTTT. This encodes CASTQGSGQGQPQHF.

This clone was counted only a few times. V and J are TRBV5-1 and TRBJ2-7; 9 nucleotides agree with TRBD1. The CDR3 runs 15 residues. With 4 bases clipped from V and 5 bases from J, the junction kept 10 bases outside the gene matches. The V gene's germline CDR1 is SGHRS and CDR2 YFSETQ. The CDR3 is CASSHSRGQGDEQYF. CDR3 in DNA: TGCGCCAGCAGCCACAGTAGGGGACAGGGAGACGAGCAGTACTTC.

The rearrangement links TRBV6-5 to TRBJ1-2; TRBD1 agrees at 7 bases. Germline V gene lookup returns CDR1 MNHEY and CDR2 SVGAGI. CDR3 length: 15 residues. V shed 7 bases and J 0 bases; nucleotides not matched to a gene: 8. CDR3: CASKRQDRTNYGYTF. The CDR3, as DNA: TGTGCCAGCAAGCGCCAGGACAGGACTAACTATGGCTACACCTTC.

For the CDR3, the DNA is TGTGCCAGCAGTAGAGAGACAGGGGTTGGGTCACCCCTCCACTTT. Its protein is CASSRETGVGSPLHF. The rearrangement joins TRBV2 to TRBJ1-6, with TRBD1 identical over 8 bases. After removal of 5 bases from V and 10 bases from J, the junction contained 10 bases not matched to a gene. The germline V gene encodes CDR1 SNHLY and CDR2 FYNNEI. The CDR3 contains 15 residues.

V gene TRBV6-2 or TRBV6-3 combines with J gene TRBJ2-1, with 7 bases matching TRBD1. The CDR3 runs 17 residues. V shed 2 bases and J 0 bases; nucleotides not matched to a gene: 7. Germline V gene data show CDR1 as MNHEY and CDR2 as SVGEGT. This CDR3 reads CASSYLTGPVSYNEQFF. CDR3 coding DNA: TGTGCCAGCAGTTACCTGACAGGGCCTGTCTCCTACAATGAGCAGTTCTTC.

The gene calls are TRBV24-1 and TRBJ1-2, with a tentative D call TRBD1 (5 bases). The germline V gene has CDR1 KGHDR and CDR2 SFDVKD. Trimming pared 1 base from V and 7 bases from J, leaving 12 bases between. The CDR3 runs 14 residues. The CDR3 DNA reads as TGTGCCACCAGTGATTTCGACAGATCTTTTGGCTACACCTTC. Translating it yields CATSDFDRSFGYTF.

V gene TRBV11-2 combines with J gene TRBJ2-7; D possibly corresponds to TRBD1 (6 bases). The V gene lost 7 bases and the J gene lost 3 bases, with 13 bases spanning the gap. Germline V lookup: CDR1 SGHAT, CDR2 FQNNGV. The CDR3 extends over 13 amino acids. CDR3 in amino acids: CASTVDSFYEQYF. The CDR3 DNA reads TGTGCCAGCACCGTGGACAGCTTCTACGAGCAGTACTTC.

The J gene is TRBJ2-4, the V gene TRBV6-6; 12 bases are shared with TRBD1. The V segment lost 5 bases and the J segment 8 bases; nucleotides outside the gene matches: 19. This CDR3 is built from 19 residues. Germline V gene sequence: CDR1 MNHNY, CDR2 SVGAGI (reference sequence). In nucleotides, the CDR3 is TGTGCCAGCAGTCCACTCACGGGGGGGACAGGGGGCCCTCGGGACATTCAGTACTTC. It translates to CASSPLTGGTGGPRDIQYF.

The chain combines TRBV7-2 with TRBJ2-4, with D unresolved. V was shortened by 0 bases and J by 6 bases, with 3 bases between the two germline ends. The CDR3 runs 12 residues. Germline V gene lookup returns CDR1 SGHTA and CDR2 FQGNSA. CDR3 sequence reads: CASSLARNIQYF. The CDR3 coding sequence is TGTGCCAGCAGCTTAGCGCGAAACATTCAGTACTTC.

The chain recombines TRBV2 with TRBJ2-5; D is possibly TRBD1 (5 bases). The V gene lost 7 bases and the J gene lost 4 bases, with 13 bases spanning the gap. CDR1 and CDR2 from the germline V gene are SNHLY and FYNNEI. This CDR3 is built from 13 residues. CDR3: CASTASGLETQYF. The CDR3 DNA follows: TGTGCCAGCACCGCCTCAGGGCTAGAGACCCAGTACTTC.

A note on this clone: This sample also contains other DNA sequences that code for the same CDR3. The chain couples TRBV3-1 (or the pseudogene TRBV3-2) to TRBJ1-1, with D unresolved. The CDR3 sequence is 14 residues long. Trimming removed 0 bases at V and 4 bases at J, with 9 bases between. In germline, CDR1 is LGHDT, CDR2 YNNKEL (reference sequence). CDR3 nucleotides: TGTGCCAGCAGCCAAGATGTGCGGGGCACTGAAGCTTTCTTT. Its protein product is CASSQDVRGTEAFF.

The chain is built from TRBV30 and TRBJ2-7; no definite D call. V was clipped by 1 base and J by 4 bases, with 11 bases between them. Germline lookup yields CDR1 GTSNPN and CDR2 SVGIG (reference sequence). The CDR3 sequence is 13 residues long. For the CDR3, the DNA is TGTGCCTGGAGTGGGGCAGGTAATTACGAGCAGTACTTC. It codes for CAWSGAGNYEQYF. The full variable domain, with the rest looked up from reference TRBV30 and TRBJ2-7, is SQTIHQWPATLVQPVGSPLSLECTVEGTSNPNLYWYRQAAGRGLQLLFYSVGIGQISSEVPQNLSASRPQDRQFILSSKKLLLSDSGFYLCAWSGAGNYEQYFGPGTRLTVT.